What follows is one T cell receptor delta chain and its context. Its antigen is still unknown. RNA was extracted from the cells and then reverse transcribed. The CDR3 regions were amplified by multiplex PCR from V-gene primers to a constant-region primer. TCRdb used CATT to re-call clones from the multiplex PCR reads. The table records 80,000 or so delta-chain clones, approximately 37% of them present only once. The sample is drawn from a study of Vδ1+ human thymocytes. The CDR3 is 19 residues long. With 0 bases removed from V and 1 base from J, the gap between germline ends came to 21 bases. Germline-derived CDR1 and CDR2 are TSWWSYY and QGS. General study points: Thymic TRG and TRD repertoires appeared highly polyclonal, with Gaussian CDR3 length distributions. TRG sequences recurred across donors, whereas TRD sequences stayed essentially private. Unlike peripheral blood Vdelta1+ controls, thymic delta-chain sequences included 15% to 25% Vdelta2 and few Vdelta3.

The sorted cells were CD3+ Vdelta1+ Vdelta2- thymocytes from alphabeta-depleted thymus. Between roughly 96% and 99.6% of sorted thymocytes were Vdelta1+. V and J are TRDV1 and TRDJ1; D might be TRDD2 (6 bases). The origin of this receptor is a boy younger than two who had congenital heart surgery. Input material: Vdelta1+ gamma-delta thymocytes from the thymus. Sample subset: FACS-sorted CD3+ TCRalphabeta- TCRVdelta1+ TCRVdelta2- thymocytes. Here the CDR3 DNA reads TGTGCTCTTGGGGAACTTCCTACTCGGGCCTTTATCGCCACCGATAAACTCATCTTT. As protein: CALGELPTRAFIATDKLIF.